Shown below are 4 T cell receptor beta chains from a single sample sequenced in a study of T cells in localized non-small cell lung cancer (dated by TCRdb to 2020 to 2021). The library was made by the immunoSEQ multiplex PCR assay. As stored in TCRdb, this immuneACCESS dataset retains in-frame rearrangements with V and J assigned. A fraction of the clones does not appear; measured against another copy, unresolved V genes explain less than half of the discrepancy, and the remainder lacks a known reason. The sample table contains 15,000 to 20,000 clones; only one count was recorded for around nine tenths of them. The biggest ten clones account for roughly 8.1% of the sample. The sample was peripheral blood, taken before any cancer treatment. These receptors were collected from a man aged 35 to 69 with stage I lung adenocarcinoma.

The rearrangement uses TRBV28 and TRBJ1-2; no reliable D call. The CDR3 sequence is 12 residues long. V was shortened by 6 bases and J by 4 bases, with 9 bases between the two germline ends. Germline V gene sequence: CDR1 MDHEN, CDR2 SYDVKM. This CDR3 is CASRSGAYGYTF. The CDR3 nucleotides read TGTGCCAGCAGATCGGGAGCCTATGGCTACACCTTC.

The chain couples TRBV6-1 to TRBJ1-4, with TRBD1 matching over 7 bases. Trimming at V came to 3 bases and at J to 8 bases, leaving 9 bases not matched to a gene. Germline values: CDR1 MNHNS, CDR2 SASEGT. This CDR3 is built from 15 residues. In DNA, the CDR3 is TGTGCCAGCAGTGATGGGAGACAGGGAGGGGAAAAACTGTTTTTT. It codes for CASSDGRQGGEKLFF.

The rearrangement joins TRBV20-1 to TRBJ1-1, with D unresolved. Trimming pared 7 bases from V and 4 bases from J, leaving 10 bases between. In germline, CDR1 is DFQATT, CDR2 SNEGSKA (reference sequence). The CDR3 extends over 11 amino acids. CDR3 coding DNA: TGCAGTGAGATCAGAGGCACTGAAGCTTTCTTT. Translation: CSEIRGTEAFF.

This chain joins TRBV5-6 and TRBJ2-7; the D call may be TRBD1 or TRBD2 (6 bases each). Germline loops: CDR1 SGHDT, CDR2 YYEEEE. This CDR3 has 13 residues. V lost 4 bases to trimming and J lost 5 bases, with 13 bases between them. DNA of the CDR3: TGTGCCAGCAGCACGCTAGGGGGGCACGAGCAGTACTTC. Its translation: CASSTLGGHEQYF.